This T cell receptor beta chain was recovered during a study of cytomegalovirus exposure and HLA in healthy donors. Overall study results and limits: CMV serostatus was the only recorded immune exposure for donors. In a later analysis, specific HLA alleles were associated with over 15,000 TCR beta sequences at a 0.05 false discovery rate.

As for this clone: Its target is unknown. The junction departs from the called germline gene at one end, perhaps through a read error.

In germline, CDR1 is KGHSH, CDR2 LQKENI. The CDR3 is 14 amino acids. The primer mix had 60 Vbeta and 13 Jbeta primers. Assay: immunoSEQ multiplex PCR; the TCRdb copy retains only in-frame clones and omits some. The table shows roughly 160,000 clones, with 70% to 90% occurring only once. The sequenced sample was PBMCs. This TCR derives from a man younger than 45 in good health and CMV-seropositive. The V and J genes are TRBV18 and TRBJ2-1; TRBD2 matches 8 bases. CDR3 coding DNA: TGTGCCACCTCAGGTAGCGGGGCCTACAATGAGCAGTTCTTC. It codes for CATSGSGAYNEQFF.